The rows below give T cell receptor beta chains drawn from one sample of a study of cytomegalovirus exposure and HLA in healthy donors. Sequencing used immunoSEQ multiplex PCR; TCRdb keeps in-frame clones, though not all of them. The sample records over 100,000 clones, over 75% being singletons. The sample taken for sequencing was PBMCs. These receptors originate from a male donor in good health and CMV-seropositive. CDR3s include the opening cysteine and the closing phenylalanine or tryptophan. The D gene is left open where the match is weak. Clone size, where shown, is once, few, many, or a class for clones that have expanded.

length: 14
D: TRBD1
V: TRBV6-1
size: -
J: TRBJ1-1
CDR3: CASMGAGGSTEAFF
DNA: TGTGCCAGCATGGGGGCAGGGGGCTCCACTGAAGCTTTCTTT

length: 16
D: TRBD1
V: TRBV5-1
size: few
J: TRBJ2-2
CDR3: CASSIRDSANTGELFF
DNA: TGCGCCAGCAGCATAAGGGACAGCGCGAACACCGGGGAGCTGTTTTTT

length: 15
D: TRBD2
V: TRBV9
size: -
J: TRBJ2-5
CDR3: CASSPGTSGQETQYF
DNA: TGTGCCAGCAGCCCCGGGACTAGCGGCCAAGAGACCCAGTACTTC

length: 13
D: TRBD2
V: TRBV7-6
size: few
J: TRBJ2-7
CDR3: CASSLGLAEEWYF
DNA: TGTGCCAGCAGCCTGGGACTAGCGGAGGAGTGGTACTTC

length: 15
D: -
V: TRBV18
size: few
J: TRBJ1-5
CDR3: CASSQGPQLDQPQHF
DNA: TGTGCCAGCTCACAGGGGCCCCAGTTGGATCAGCCCCAGCATTTT

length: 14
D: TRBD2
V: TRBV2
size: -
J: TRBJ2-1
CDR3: CASTTSGPDNEQFF
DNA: TGTGCCAGCACTACTAGCGGGCCCGACAATGAGCAGTTCTTC

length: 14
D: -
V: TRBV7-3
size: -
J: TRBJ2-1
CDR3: CASSLLGWDNEQFF
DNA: TGTGCCAGCAGTCTTCTGGGCTGGGACAATGAGCAGTTCTTC

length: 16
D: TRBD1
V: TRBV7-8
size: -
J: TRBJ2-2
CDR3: CASSVNPTGETGELFF
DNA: TGTGCCAGCAGCGTTAATCCGACAGGGGAAACCGGGGAGCTGTTTTTT

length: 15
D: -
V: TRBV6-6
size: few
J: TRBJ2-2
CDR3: CASLPTGSGTGELFF
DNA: TGTGCCAGCCTACCCACGGGGTCGGGCACCGGGGAGCTGTTTTTT

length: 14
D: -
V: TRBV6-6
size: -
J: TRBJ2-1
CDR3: CASSSHWRDNEQFF
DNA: TGTGCCAGCAGTTCCCATTGGAGAGACAATGAGCAGTTCTTC

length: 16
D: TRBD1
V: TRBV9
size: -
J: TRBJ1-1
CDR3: CASSVDRELENTEAFF
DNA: TGTGCCAGCAGCGTTGACAGGGAATTGGAGAACACTGAAGCTTTCTTT

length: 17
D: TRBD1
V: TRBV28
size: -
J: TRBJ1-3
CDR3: CASSSPGQGVPGNTIYF
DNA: TGTGCCAGCAGTTCCCCGGGACAGGGGGTTCCTGGAAACACCATATATTTT

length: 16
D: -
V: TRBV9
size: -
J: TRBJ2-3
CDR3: CASSVGGVARTDTQYF
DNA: TGTGCCAGCAGCGTAGGCGGCGTGGCGCGCACAGATACGCAGTATTTT

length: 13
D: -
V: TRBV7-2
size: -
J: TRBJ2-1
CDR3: CASSLARDNEQFF
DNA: TGTGCCAGCAGCTTAGCGAGGGACAATGAGCAGTTCTTC

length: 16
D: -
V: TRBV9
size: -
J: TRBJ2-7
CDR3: CASSHNRDMGSYEQYF
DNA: TGTGCCAGCAGCCACAACAGGGATATGGGATCCTACGAGCAGTACTTC

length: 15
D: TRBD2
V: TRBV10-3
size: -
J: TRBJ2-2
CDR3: CAISAGGPGAGELFF
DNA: TGTGCCATCAGTGCGGGGGGGCCAGGGGCCGGGGAGCTGTTTTTT

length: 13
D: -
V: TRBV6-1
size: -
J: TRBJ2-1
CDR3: CAILRSSYNEQFF
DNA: TGTGCCATCCTAAGAAGCTCCTACAATGAGCAGTTCTTC

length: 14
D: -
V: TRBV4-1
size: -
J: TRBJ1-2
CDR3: CASSPLVGGYGYTF
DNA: TGCGCCAGCAGCCCCCTGGTCGGGGGTTATGGCTACACCTTC

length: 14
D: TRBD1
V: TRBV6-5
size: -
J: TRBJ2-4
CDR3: CASSYADRVDIQYF
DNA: TGTGCCAGCAGTTATGCCGACAGGGTCGACATTCAGTACTTC

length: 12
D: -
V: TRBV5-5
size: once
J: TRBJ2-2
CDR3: CASSLEAGELFF
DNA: TGTGCCAGCAGCCTAGAAGCCGGGGAGCTGTTTTTT